This T cell receptor beta chain derives from a study of post-analysis software for immune sequencing data. Across the study: Relapsing-remitting, secondary progressive and progressive-relapsing forms of multiple sclerosis all featured among disease courses.

Tagging with unique molecular identifiers was a feature of the TCR beta cDNA libraries. When about 0.9 to 11 million T cells were used, they gave some 540,000 cDNA molecules. TCRdb re-derived calls from the PCR reads in MiXCR, one entry per CDR3 protein. The repertoire holds hundreds of thousands of distinct CDR3 sequences, with 59% as singletons. The ends lost 7 bases at V and 3 bases at J; junction bases unmatched: 9. This CDR3 is built from 15 residues. Study-wide points: About 5 TRBV segments were significantly more frequent in patients than in controls. TRBV5-6, TRBV5-1 and TRBV20-1 were among these segments. Compared with controls, patients showed significantly lower normalized Chao1 diversity. Co-batched samples clustered tightly together by F measure.

As to this clonotype: Its antigen is still unknown.

Material: blood. This sequence originates from a girl between 2 and 10 years old with multiple sclerosis. V gene TRBV12-3 or TRBV12-4 combines with J gene TRBJ2-3; TRBD2 matches at 8 bases. In DNA form, the CDR3 reads TGTGCCAGCAAAATTCCGGGGGGGACTACAGATACGCAGTATTTT. It translates to CASKIPGGTTDTQYF.